This T cell receptor (beta chain) was observed in a study of CD8+CD57+ T cells in acquired aplastic anemia. Study at large: Mean DNA quantity obtained from sorted CD4+ and CD8+ cells was about 3.2 ug.

The CDR3 loop spans 14 amino acids. V lost 4 bases to trimming and J lost 8 bases; unmatched junction nucleotides: 9. Germline V gene sequence: CDR1 SGHTA, CDR2 FQGTGA. Whole-study findings and limits: Significance was not reached for CD8+ Simpson's diversity between patients and controls. Fewer than 35 shared CD8+ CDR3s appeared highly expressed within patients' immunodominant clones.

A remark on this clonotype: The antigen is not known.

Researchers used genomic DNA as the template to profile TCR beta VDJ and CDR3. A single record per CDR3 protein comes from TCRdb applying MiXCR to the reads. This sample has under 200,000 distinct CDR3 sequences; just under 45% occur once, and the top ten carry 0.85% to 1.3%. The sequenced sample consisted of sorted CD4+, CD8+, or CD8+CD57+ T cells (not recorded which) from PBMCs. The V and J genes are TRBV7-3 and TRBJ2-3; TRBD2 matches at 7 bases. The sequence was obtained from a human donor in good health. The CDR3 DNA follows: TGTGCCAGCAGCTCGGTTGGCGGGGAGGGTACGCAGTATTTT. Its translation: CASSSVGGEGTQYF.